The source of this T cell receptor (beta chain) is a study of CD8 T cells in Susac syndrome. A quantity of roughly 0.5 to 1 ug RNA underwent reverse transcription using random hexamers. TCRdb analysed the immunoSEQ multiplex PCR reads with MiXCR anew, one entry per CDR3 protein. The table lists about 200,000 distinct CDR3 sequences, about 95% of them singletons, with just under 0.095% in the top ten. The sample taken for sequencing was CD4+ T cells from PBMCs. The source of this sequence is a human donor with multiple sclerosis.

CDR3 nucleotides: TGTGCCACCAGCATGGGCAAGGCGGAGACCCAGTACTTC. Translated, it gives CATSMGKAETQYF. The chain has TRBV15 and TRBJ2-5; no definite D call. This CDR3 spans 13 amino acids. Trimming shortened V by 4 bases and J by 5 bases, and 11 bases separated the two germline ends. The germline V gene has CDR1 LNHNV and CDR2 YYDKDF (reference sequence).